Listed below are T cell receptor beta chains from one sample, sequenced in a study of control samples from healthy donors and cancer patients. TCRdb keeps only in-frame clones here, not all; method: immunoSEQ multiplex PCR. The data show 35,000 to 55,000 clones, with 80% to 90% seen just once and more than 8.5% held by the top ten. Input material: PBMCs. The receptors originated from a woman aged 55-70 years with lung cancer. Each CDR3 is given with its conserved first and last residue. Each record gives: CDR3 protein, D gene, V gene, clone size. A D gene is named only where the DNA matches it firmly. Size is stated for part of the rows, as once, few or many counts, or as a class when the clone is expanded.

CDR3 protein: CASSYGGGWGRETQYF; D gene: -; V gene: TRBV6-5; clone size: -
CDR3 protein: CASKTNKLVRNNEQFF; D gene: -; V gene: TRBV19; clone size: -
CDR3 protein: CASSTSGLGYTF; D gene: -; V gene: TRBV13; clone size: -
CDR3 protein: CASSVDSYEQYF; D gene: -; V gene: TRBV27; clone size: -
CDR3 protein: CASSGQGEAGYTF; D gene: TRBD1; V gene: TRBV12-3/TRBV12-4; clone size: -
CDR3 protein: CASSIDRNTEAFF; D gene: -; V gene: TRBV5-4; clone size: -
CDR3 protein: CASSLGGGWRNTGELFF; D gene: -; V gene: TRBV4-3; clone size: -
CDR3 protein: CASSYLSLFYNEQFF; D gene: -; V gene: TRBV6-6; clone size: -
CDR3 protein: CAISELGGADTQYF; D gene: TRBD1; V gene: TRBV10-3; clone size: -
CDR3 protein: CASSPQRGRVLSPLHF; D gene: -; V gene: TRBV5-5; clone size: -
CDR3 protein: CASSLATGPQHF; D gene: -; V gene: TRBV7-2; clone size: few
CDR3 protein: CASSHQHRGAGNTIYF; D gene: -; V gene: TRBV3-1/TRBV3-2; clone size: -
CDR3 protein: CASSLASGGTVSYEQYF; D gene: TRBD2; V gene: TRBV5-1; clone size: once
CDR3 protein: CATSLTGGSGEKLFF; D gene: TRBD1; V gene: TRBV15; clone size: -
CDR3 protein: CASRGPTGNWGYTF; D gene: -; V gene: TRBV19; clone size: -
CDR3 protein: CSGNLGGVRETQYF; D gene: -; V gene: TRBV29-1; clone size: -
CDR3 protein: CASSLQAGEQYF; D gene: -; V gene: TRBV28; clone size: few
CDR3 protein: CASRSNTNEKLFF; D gene: -; V gene: TRBV2; clone size: -
CDR3 protein: CASSAGQNTGELFF; D gene: -; V gene: TRBV5-4; clone size: -
CDR3 protein: CASSHARGGANTEAFF; D gene: -; V gene: TRBV4-2; clone size: -
CDR3 protein: CASRGRTSGSFYEQFF; D gene: TRBD2; V gene: TRBV27; clone size: -
CDR3 protein: CASSLAGDNCEQYF; D gene: TRBD2; V gene: TRBV28; clone size: -
CDR3 protein: CASSVIRGTKPRGPQHF; D gene: -; V gene: TRBV27; clone size: -
CDR3 protein: CASSPAGTLNTEAFF; D gene: -; V gene: TRBV5-1; clone size: -
CDR3 protein: CASSLGPAGKNSNQPQHF; D gene: -; V gene: TRBV5-1; clone size: -
CDR3 protein: CASSFGAGAYEQYF; D gene: -; V gene: TRBV5-5; clone size: -
CDR3 protein: CASSPLQDTGELFF; D gene: -; V gene: TRBV18; clone size: -
CDR3 protein: CASSVGQTEAFF; D gene: -; V gene: TRBV9; clone size: -
CDR3 protein: CASSRSGLGDTGELFF; D gene: -; V gene: TRBV27; clone size: -
CDR3 protein: CASRQGGAGELFF; D gene: -; V gene: TRBV4-1; clone size: -
CDR3 protein: CASSVASGTRFEQYF; D gene: TRBD2; V gene: TRBV9; clone size: -
CDR3 protein: CASSSSDRGNEKLFF; D gene: TRBD1; V gene: TRBV11-2; clone size: -
CDR3 protein: CASSHDGGLGNSPPHF; D gene: -; V gene: TRBV3-1/TRBV3-2; clone size: -
CDR3 protein: CASSIRTSKHEQFF; D gene: TRBD2; V gene: TRBV9; clone size: -
CDR3 protein: CASQRSRDSNQPQHF; D gene: -; V gene: TRBV6-5; clone size: -
CDR3 protein: CASSYDGLGDQPQHF; D gene: -; V gene: TRBV6-5; clone size: -
CDR3 protein: CASSPYTDTQYF; D gene: -; V gene: TRBV21-1; clone size: -
CDR3 protein: CASREGPGELFF; D gene: -; V gene: TRBV6-4; clone size: -
CDR3 protein: CASGGQPREKLFF; D gene: TRBD1; V gene: TRBV5-1; clone size: -
CDR3 protein: CASSPADTQYF; D gene: -; V gene: TRBV21-1; clone size: -
CDR3 protein: CASSEGREGGFNEQFF; D gene: TRBD2; V gene: TRBV9; clone size: -
CDR3 protein: CASSSTGDWTEAFF; D gene: TRBD1; V gene: TRBV27; clone size: -
CDR3 protein: CASSWGGNYGYTF; D gene: -; V gene: TRBV12-3/TRBV12-4; clone size: -
CDR3 protein: CASSPGLAIYEQYF; D gene: -; V gene: TRBV2; clone size: -
CDR3 protein: CASSYSTVKRSTEAFF; D gene: -; V gene: TRBV6-5; clone size: -
CDR3 protein: CASSLEYRKNIQYF; D gene: -; V gene: TRBV7-9; clone size: -
CDR3 protein: CASSQARLGIQETQYF; D gene: -; V gene: TRBV4-1; clone size: -
CDR3 protein: CASSYGTIETQYF; D gene: -; V gene: TRBV6-2/TRBV6-3; clone size: -
CDR3 protein: CASSRTSGSADTQYF; D gene: TRBD2; V gene: TRBV19; clone size: -
CDR3 protein: CASSHGSGSWGANTGELFF; D gene: TRBD2; V gene: TRBV3-1/TRBV3-2; clone size: -
CDR3 protein: CASSPFGREVDGYTF; D gene: -; V gene: TRBV4-1; clone size: -
CDR3 protein: CASSLGEQTQYF; D gene: -; V gene: TRBV7-9; clone size: -
CDR3 protein: CASSLGEDTQYF; D gene: -; V gene: TRBV12-3/TRBV12-4; clone size: -
CDR3 protein: CASSSDRGGTEAFF; D gene: TRBD1; V gene: TRBV5-1; clone size: -
CDR3 protein: CASSRSRDNSNQPQHF; D gene: -; V gene: TRBV27; clone size: once
CDR3 protein: CASSETKQFF; D gene: -; V gene: TRBV6-1; clone size: -
CDR3 protein: CASSLDRGTSGESYEQYF; D gene: TRBD2; V gene: TRBV11-3; clone size: -